These T cell receptor beta chains were read from a single sample in a study of cytomegalovirus exposure and HLA in healthy donors. Here immunoSEQ multiplex PCR was the method, and the copy in TCRdb shows in-frame clones only, minus some. Of 95,000 to 150,000 clones in the sample, approximately 66% were seen once. The sequenced sample consisted of PBMCs. Receptor source: a woman aged 40 to 50 in good health and CMV-seropositive. Both conserved end residues are part of each CDR3. Each record gives: J gene, clone size, D gene, V gene, CDR3 DNA, CDR3 protein. The D gene is left open where the match is weak. The size field is filled for only some rows; it gives once, few, many or a size class.

TRBJ2-2,NA,TRBD2,TRBV9,TGTGCCAGCAGCAAACTACTAGCGTCGGACACCGGGGAGCTGTTTTTT,CASSKLLASDTGELFF
TRBJ2-7,NA,TRBD2,TRBV28,TGTGCCAGCACCCAACCGGGACTAGGAACCTACGAGCAGTACTTC,CASTQPGLGTYEQYF
TRBJ2-7,few,TRBD1,TRBV11-2,TGTGCCAGCAGCCCCCGACAGGGCGCCCTTTGGGAGCAGTACTTC,CASSPRQGALWEQYF
TRBJ1-5,NA,NA,TRBV28,TGTGCCGCGAGGGGGGGGGTTAATCAGCCCCAGCATTTT,CAARGGVNQPQHF
TRBJ1-2,NA,NA,TRBV27,TGTGCCAGCAGTCCCGAGACAGGAATTGGCTACACCTTC,CASSPETGIGYTF
TRBJ1-2,NA,TRBD1,TRBV7-9,TGTGCCAGCAGCTTAGGCCCGGGACAGGGATATGGCTACACCTTC,CASSLGPGQGYGYTF
TRBJ2-2,once,TRBD1,TRBV25-1,TGTGCCAGCAGAGTAGGACAGGGGGCTTACACCGGGGAGCTGTTTTTT,CASRVGQGAYTGELFF
TRBJ1-1,NA,TRBD1,TRBV29-1,TGCACCGCAGGGGACAGAATGTCTGAAGCTTTCTTT,CTAGDRMSEAFF
TRBJ1-5,NA,TRBD1,TRBV28,TGTGCCAGCAGTCCCACTCAGGGGACAGTTAGCAATCAGCCCCAGCATTTT,CASSPTQGTVSNQPQHF
TRBJ1-2,NA,TRBD1,TRBV9,TGTGCCAGCGGGACAGGGGCCGCCGAAGGCTATGGCTACACCTTC,CASGTGAAEGYGYTF
TRBJ1-1,NA,TRBD1,TRBV5-1,TGCGCCAGCAGCTCAACCGGGACAGGGGCGACTGAAGCTTTCTTT,CASSSTGTGATEAFF
TRBJ1-2,NA,TRBD1,TRBV5-6,TGTGCCAGCAGCCACGACAGGGGATATGGCTACCCCTTC,CASSHDRGYGYPF
TRBJ1-1,NA,NA,TRBV27,TGTGCCAGCAGTTTATCGGCCTGGGGCCTGAACACTGAAGCTTTCTTT,CASSLSAWGLNTEAFF
TRBJ1-1,NA,NA,TRBV5-1,TGCGCCAGCAGCTTGGCACAAACACGGGGCACTGAAGCTTTCTTT,CASSLAQTRGTEAFF
TRBJ2-3,NA,TRBD2,TRBV14,TGTGCCAGCAGCCAACTAGCGGGAGACGAAGATACGCAGTATTTT,CASSQLAGDEDTQYF
TRBJ1-2,NA,TRBD1,TRBV19,TGTGCCAGTAGTATCATCTGGGACAGGGAAAACTATGGCTACACCTTC,CASSIIWDRENYGYTF